This T cell receptor beta chain emerged from a study of T cells in Graves' hyperthyroidism and ophthalmopathy. This clonotype has just a few counts. Antigen specificity is unknown. The study's findings and limits: Ophthalmopathy was told apart from stable hyperthyroidism by a 13 V-J model.

Amplification yielded TCR beta CDR3 regions, with RNA transcripts as the source. With the HTBI primer set, the TCR CDR3 went through a first round of RT-PCR. Via MiXCR, TCRdb re-called the multiplex PCR reads, giving one row per CDR3 protein. Seen here are hundreds of thousands of distinct CDR3 sequences, roughly a quarter observed once, and the top ten hold roughly 10%. Sequencing used blood. This clonotype was sampled from a woman aged 25 to 39 with Graves' ophthalmopathy.

The CDR3 bases are TGTGCCAGCAGCTTTCCAAGGGGACAAGAGACCCAGTACTTC. Amino acid sequence: CASSFPRGQETQYF. The chain recombines TRBV7-9 with TRBJ2-5; weak D call: TRBD1 (5 bases). Per the germline V gene, CDR1 is SEHNR and CDR2 is FQNEAQ (reference sequence). This CDR3 contains 14 residues. V gave up 3 bases and J gave up 2 bases, with 10 bases separating them.